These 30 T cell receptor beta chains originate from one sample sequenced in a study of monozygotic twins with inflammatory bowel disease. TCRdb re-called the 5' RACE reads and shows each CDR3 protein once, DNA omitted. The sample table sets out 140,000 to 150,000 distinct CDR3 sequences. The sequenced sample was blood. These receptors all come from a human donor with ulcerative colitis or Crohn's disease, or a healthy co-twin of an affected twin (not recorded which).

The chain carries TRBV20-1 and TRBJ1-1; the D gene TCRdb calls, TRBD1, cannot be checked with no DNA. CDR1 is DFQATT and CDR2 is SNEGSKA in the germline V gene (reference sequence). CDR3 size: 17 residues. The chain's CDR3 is CSARDPGQGGMNTEAFF.

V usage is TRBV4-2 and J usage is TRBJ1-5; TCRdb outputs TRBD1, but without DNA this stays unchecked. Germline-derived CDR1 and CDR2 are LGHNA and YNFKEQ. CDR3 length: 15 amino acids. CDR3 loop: CASSPRTGVDQPQHF.

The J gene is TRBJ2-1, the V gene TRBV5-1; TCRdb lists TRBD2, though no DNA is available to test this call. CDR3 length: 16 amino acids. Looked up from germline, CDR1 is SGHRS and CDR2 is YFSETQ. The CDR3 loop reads CASSLDSGRIYNEQFF.

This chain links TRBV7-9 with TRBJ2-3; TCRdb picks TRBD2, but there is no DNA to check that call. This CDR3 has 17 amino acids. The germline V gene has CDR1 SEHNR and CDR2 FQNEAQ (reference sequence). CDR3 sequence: CASSPLAGGPIEDTQYF. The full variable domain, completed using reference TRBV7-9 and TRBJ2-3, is DTGVSQNPRHKITKRGQNVTFRCDPISEHNRLYWYRQTLGQGPEFLTYFQNEAQLEKSRLLSDRFSAERPKGSFSTLEIQRTEQGDSAMYLCASSPLAGGPIEDTQYFGPGTRLTVL.

CDR3 protein: CASSWEDSPLHF. The chain has TRBV27 and TRBJ1-6; TCRdb returns TRBD1, unconfirmable since there is no DNA. Per germline, CDR1 MNHEY and CDR2 SMNVEV (reference sequence). CDR3 length equals 12 residues.

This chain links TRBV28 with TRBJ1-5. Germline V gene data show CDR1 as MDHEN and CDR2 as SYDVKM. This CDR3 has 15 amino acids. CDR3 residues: CASSPHSDSNQPQHF.

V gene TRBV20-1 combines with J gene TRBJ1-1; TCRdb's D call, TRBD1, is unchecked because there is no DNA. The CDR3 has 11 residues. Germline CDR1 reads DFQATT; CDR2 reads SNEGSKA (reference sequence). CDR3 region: CSASQGTEAFF.

This CDR3 reads CASSLQDSGANVLTF. The chain has TRBV5-1 and TRBJ2-6; TCRdb calls TRBD1, which cannot be checked without DNA. Germline assignment: CDR1 SGHRS and CDR2 YFSETQ. The CDR3 loop spans 15 amino acids.

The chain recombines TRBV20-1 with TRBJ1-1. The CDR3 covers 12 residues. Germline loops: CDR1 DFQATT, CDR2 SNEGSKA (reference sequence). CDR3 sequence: CSAIGREGQAFF.

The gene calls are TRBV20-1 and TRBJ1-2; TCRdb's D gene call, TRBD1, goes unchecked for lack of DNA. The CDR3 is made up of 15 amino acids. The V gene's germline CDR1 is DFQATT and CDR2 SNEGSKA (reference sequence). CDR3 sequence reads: CSAKPRGPLGHGYTF.

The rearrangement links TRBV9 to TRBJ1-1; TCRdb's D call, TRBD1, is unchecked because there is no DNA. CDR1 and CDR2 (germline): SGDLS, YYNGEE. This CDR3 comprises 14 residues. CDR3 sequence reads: CASSSQSGPGEAFF.

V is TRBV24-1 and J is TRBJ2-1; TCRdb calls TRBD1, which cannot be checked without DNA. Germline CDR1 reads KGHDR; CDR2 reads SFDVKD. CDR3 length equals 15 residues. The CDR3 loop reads CATSDLNSRDNEQFF.

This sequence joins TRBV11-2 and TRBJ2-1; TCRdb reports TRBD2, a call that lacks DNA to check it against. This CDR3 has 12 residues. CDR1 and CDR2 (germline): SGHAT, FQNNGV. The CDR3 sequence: CASSAGLALKFF.

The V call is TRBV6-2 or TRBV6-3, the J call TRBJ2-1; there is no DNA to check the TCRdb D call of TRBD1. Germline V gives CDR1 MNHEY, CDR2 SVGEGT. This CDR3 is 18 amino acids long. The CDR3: CASSTWGDAGWTYNEQFF.

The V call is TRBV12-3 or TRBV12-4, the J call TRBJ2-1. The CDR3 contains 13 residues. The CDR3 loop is CASSLGVDNEQFF.

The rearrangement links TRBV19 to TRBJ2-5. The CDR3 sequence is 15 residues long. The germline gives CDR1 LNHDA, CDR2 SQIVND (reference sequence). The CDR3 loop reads CASSIGLSYQETQYF. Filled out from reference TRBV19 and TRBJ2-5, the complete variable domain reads DGGITQSPKYLFRKEGQNVTLSCEQNLNHDAMYWYRQDPGQGLRLIYYSQIVNDFQKGDIAEGYSVSREKKESFPLTVTSAQKNPTAFYLCASSIGLSYQETQYFGPGTRLLVL.

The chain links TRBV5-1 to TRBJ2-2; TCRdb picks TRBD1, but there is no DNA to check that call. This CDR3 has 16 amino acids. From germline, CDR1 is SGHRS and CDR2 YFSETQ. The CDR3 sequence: CASSLTGGTNTGELFF.

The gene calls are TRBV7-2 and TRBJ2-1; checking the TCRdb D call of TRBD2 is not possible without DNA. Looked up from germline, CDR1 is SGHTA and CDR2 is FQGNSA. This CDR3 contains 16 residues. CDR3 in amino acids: CASSLAGTSSYNEQFF. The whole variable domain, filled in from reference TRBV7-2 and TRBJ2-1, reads GAGVSQSPSNKVTEKGKDVELRCDPISGHTALYWYRQSLGQGLEFLIYFQGNSAPDKSGLPSDRFSAERTGGSVSTLTIQRTQQEDSAVYLCASSLAGTSSYNEQFFGPGTRLTVL.

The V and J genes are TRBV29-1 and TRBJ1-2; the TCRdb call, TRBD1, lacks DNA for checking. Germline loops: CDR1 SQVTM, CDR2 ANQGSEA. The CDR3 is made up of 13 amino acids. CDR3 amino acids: CSAATGRNSGYTF.

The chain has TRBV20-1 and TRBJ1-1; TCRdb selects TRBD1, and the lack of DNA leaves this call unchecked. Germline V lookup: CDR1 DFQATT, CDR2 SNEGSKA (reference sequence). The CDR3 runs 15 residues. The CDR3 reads CSARGPTGRKVEAFF.

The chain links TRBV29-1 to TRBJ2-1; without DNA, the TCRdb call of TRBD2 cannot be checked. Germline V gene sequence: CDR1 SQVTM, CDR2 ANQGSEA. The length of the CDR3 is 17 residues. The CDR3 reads CSVAPWTSGSSYNEQFF.

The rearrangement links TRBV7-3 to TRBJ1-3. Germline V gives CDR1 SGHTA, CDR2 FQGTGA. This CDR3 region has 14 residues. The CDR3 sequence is CASSLQGSGNTIYF.

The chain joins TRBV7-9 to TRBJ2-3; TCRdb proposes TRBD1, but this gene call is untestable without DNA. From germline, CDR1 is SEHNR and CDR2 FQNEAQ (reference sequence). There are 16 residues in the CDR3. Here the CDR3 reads CASSLATPGAGDTQYF. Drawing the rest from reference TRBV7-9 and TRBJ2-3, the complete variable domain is DTGVSQNPRHKITKRGQNVTFRCDPISEHNRLYWYRQTLGQGPEFLTYFQNEAQLEKSRLLSDRFSAERPKGSFSTLEIQRTEQGDSAMYLCASSLATPGAGDTQYFGPGTRLTVL.

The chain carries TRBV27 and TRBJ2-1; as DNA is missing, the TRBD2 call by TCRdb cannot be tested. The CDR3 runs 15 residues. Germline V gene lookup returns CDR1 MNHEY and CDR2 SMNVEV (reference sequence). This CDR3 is CASNPTGTSGSEQFF.

CDR3 sequence: CASSQTSGRARDTQYF. The chain couples TRBV5-1 to TRBJ2-3; the TCRdb call, TRBD2, lacks DNA for checking. CDR3 length equals 16 residues. Germline V lookup: CDR1 SGHRS, CDR2 YFSETQ. The full variable domain, in which reference TRBV5-1 and TRBJ2-3 provide the parts outside the CDR3, is KAGVTQTPRYLIKTRGQQVTLSCSPISGHRSVSWYQQTPGQGLQFLFEYFSETQRNKGNFPGRFSGRQFSNSRSEMNVSTLELGDSALYLCASSQTSGRARDTQYFGPGTRLTVL.

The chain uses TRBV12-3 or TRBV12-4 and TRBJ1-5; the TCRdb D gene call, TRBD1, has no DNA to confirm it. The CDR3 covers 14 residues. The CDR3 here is CASSPTGGYQPQHF.

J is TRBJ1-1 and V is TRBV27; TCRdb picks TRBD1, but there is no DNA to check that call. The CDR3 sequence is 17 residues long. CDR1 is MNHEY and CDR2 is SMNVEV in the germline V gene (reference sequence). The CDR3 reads CASSLERQVLGDTEAFF.

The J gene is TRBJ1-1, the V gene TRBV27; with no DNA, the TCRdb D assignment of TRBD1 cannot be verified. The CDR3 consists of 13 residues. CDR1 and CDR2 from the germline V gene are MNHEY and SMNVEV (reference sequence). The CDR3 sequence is CATAQGTDTEAFF.

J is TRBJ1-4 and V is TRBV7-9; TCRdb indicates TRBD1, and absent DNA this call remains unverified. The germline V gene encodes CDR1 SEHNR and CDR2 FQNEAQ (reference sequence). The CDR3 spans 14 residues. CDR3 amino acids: CASPRGGLPEKLFF.

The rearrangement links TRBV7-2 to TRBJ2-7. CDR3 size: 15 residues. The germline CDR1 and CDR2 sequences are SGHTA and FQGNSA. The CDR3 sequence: CASSTRQWYPYEQYF.